A selection of T cell receptor beta chains follows, all from one sample in a study of T cells after yellow fever vaccination. TCRdb reprocessed the 5' RACE reads via MiXCR and lists one record per CDR3 protein. The table shows a few hundred thousand distinct CDR3 sequences, with about 6% occurring only once. Source: PBMCs, taken 5 days after the yellow fever booster vaccination. These receptors came from a man aged 30-40 years who received the YFV17D yellow fever vaccine. Each CDR3 is given with its conserved first and last residue. A D gene is named only where the DNA matches it firmly. Rows give clone size only sometimes, using once, few, many, or a class for an expanded clone.

J gene: TRBJ2-7
D gene: NA
CDR3 length: 13
clone size: NA
V gene: TRBV18
CDR3 DNA: TGTGCCAGCTCACCCTGTGGGGGTTACGAGCAGTACTTC
CDR3 protein: CASSPCGGYEQYF

J gene: TRBJ2-1
D gene: NA
CDR3 length: 14
clone size: few
V gene: TRBV20-1
CDR3 DNA: TGCAGTGCTAGACGCCCAGCGGTGTACAATGAGCAGTTCTTC
CDR3 protein: CSARRPAVYNEQFF

J gene: TRBJ2-2
D gene: NA
CDR3 length: 15
clone size: NA
V gene: TRBV5-4
CDR3 DNA: TGTGCCAGCAGCACCGGGACACCGAACACCGGGGAGCTGTTTTTT
CDR3 protein: CASSTGTPNTGELFF

J gene: TRBJ2-5
D gene: NA
CDR3 length: 15
clone size: NA
V gene: TRBV10-3
CDR3 DNA: TGTGCCATCAGTGAGGCGGGGTCGCTAGCAGAGACCCAGTACTTC
CDR3 protein: CAISEAGSLAETQYF

J gene: TRBJ2-7
D gene: TRBD2
CDR3 length: 14
clone size: few
V gene: TRBV20-1
CDR3 DNA: TGCAGTGCTAGTAAGCTAGCGGGACAGAGCGAGCAGTACTTC
CDR3 protein: CSASKLAGQSEQYF

J gene: TRBJ2-2
D gene: TRBD1
CDR3 length: 16
clone size: few
V gene: TRBV5-1
CDR3 DNA: TGCGCCAGCAGCTTGAGCGACAGGGTAAACACCGGGGAGCTGTTTTTT
CDR3 protein: CASSLSDRVNTGELFF

J gene: TRBJ2-5
D gene: NA
CDR3 length: 15
clone size: few
V gene: TRBV23-1
CDR3 DNA: TGCGCCAGCAGTCAATCTGCAGGGTGGAGAGAGACCCAGTACTTC
CDR3 protein: CASSQSAGWRETQYF

J gene: TRBJ2-1
D gene: TRBD2
CDR3 length: 12
clone size: many
V gene: TRBV20-1
CDR3 DNA: TGCAGTGCTAGAGAGGGACTAGTGAACCCGTTCTTC
CDR3 protein: CSAREGLVNPFF

J gene: TRBJ2-1
D gene: NA
CDR3 length: 11
clone size: many
V gene: TRBV14
CDR3 DNA: TGTGCCAGCAGCCAAGGCCCGGGACTCTGCTTC
CDR3 protein: CASSQGPGLCF

J gene: TRBJ1-2
D gene: TRBD1
CDR3 length: 13
clone size: many
V gene: TRBV7-2
CDR3 DNA: TGTGCCAGCAGCCAGACAGGGATCTATGGCTACACCTTC
CDR3 protein: CASSQTGIYGYTF

J gene: TRBJ2-1
D gene: TRBD2
CDR3 length: 17
clone size: few
V gene: TRBV20-1
CDR3 DNA: TGCAGTGCTAGGTACTCTAGCGGGAGGTCCCATTACAATGAGCAGTTCTTC
CDR3 protein: CSARYSSGRSHYNEQFF

J gene: TRBJ1-5
D gene: TRBD1
CDR3 length: 16
clone size: NA
V gene: TRBV5-5
CDR3 DNA: TGTGCCAGCACCCTAAATCCGACAGGGGCGAATCAGCCCCAGCATTTT
CDR3 protein: CASTLNPTGANQPQHF

J gene: TRBJ2-7
D gene: TRBD1
CDR3 length: 15
clone size: NA
V gene: TRBV4-1
CDR3 DNA: TGCGCCAGCAGCCACACTGGGACAGGGAACTACGAGCAGTACTTC
CDR3 protein: CASSHTGTGNYEQYF

J gene: TRBJ1-3
D gene: NA
CDR3 length: 14
clone size: many
V gene: TRBV12-3/TRBV12-4
CDR3 DNA: TGTGCCAGTTCACGGGGAGGACCTGGAAACACCATATATTTT
CDR3 protein: CASSRGGPGNTIYF

J gene: TRBJ2-2
D gene: NA
CDR3 length: 15
clone size: many
V gene: TRBV7-9
CDR3 DNA: TGTGCCAGCAGCTTAGATGGGGAACCAACCGGGGAGCTGTTTTTT
CDR3 protein: CASSLDGEPTGELFF

J gene: TRBJ2-1
D gene: NA
CDR3 length: 14
clone size: few
V gene: TRBV7-8
CDR3 DNA: TGTGCCAGCAGCTTTGCCAGGAGGGACAATGAGCAGTTCTTC
CDR3 protein: CASSFARRDNEQFF

J gene: TRBJ1-4
D gene: TRBD1
CDR3 length: 14
clone size: few
V gene: TRBV3-1
CDR3 DNA: TGTGCCAGCAGCCTTGGACAGGGGGAGACAAAACTGTTTTTT
CDR3 protein: CASSLGQGETKLFF

J gene: TRBJ2-3
D gene: NA
CDR3 length: 15
clone size: NA
V gene: TRBV3-1
CDR3 DNA: TGTACCAGCAGCCAAGATCCCTTTGCTACAGATACGCAGTATTTT
CDR3 protein: CTSSQDPFATDTQYF

J gene: TRBJ2-7
D gene: NA
CDR3 length: 11
clone size: NA
V gene: TRBV20-1
CDR3 DNA: TGCAGTGCTAGGGAACCCTACGAGCAGTACTTC
CDR3 protein: CSAREPYEQYF